This T cell receptor (beta chain) stems from a study of identical twins. With regard to this clonotype: Its antigen is unknown.

Notes on the study in general: Recombination models fit unrelated individuals' TCR alpha sharing but underestimated twins'.

The CDR3 covers 16 residues. In germline, CDR1 is MDHEN, CDR2 SYDVKM. The ends were cut back, 6 bases at V and 1 base at J, with 15 bases in the middle. MiXCR was run by TCRdb on the 5' RACE reads, yielding one entry per CDR3 protein. The top ten hold 2.5% to 3.5% of the sample, which has about 250,000 distinct CDR3 sequences, roughly 8.7% seen once. This same sample was also taken into another study, of yellow fever vaccine responses in identical twins.

The material sequenced was CD8+ T cells sorted from blood. The receptor was isolated from a woman aged 18-29 years in good health. V gene TRBV28 combines with J gene TRBJ2-2, with D perhaps matching TRBD1 (6 bases). The CDR3, as DNA: TGTGCCAGCAGAGTCCGTGGCAGGGGGAACACCGGGGAGCTGTTTTTT. Translated, it gives CASRVRGRGNTGELFF.